The 7 T cell receptor beta chains below come from one sample, sequenced in a study of identical twins listed by TCRdb under 2016. Receptors were amplified or captured by 5' RACE. Sequencing took place on an Illumina HiSeq 2000. TCRdb's own reprocessing of the public reads used fastp at Q25 and MiXCR and kept productive beta chains. Each CDR3 protein gets just one entry, which takes the most common genes and DNA from the rows behind it. Across this sample there are hundreds of thousands of distinct CDR3 sequences, with roughly 12% seen only once. The ten largest clonotypes hold just over 7% of the sample. The sample also formed part of further work on yellow fever vaccine responses in identical twins.

Sequencing input: CD8+ T cells sorted from blood. The receptor set was obtained from a woman between 18 and 29 years old in good health.

This clonotype was seen a handful of times. This chain uses TRBV6-2 or TRBV6-3 with TRBJ2-1; weak D call: TRBD2 (5 bases). The CDR3 consists of 20 residues. Trimming left V 0 bases short and J 4 bases short, with 25 bases between. Looked up from germline, CDR1 is MNHEY and CDR2 is SVGEGT. In DNA form, the CDR3 reads TGTGCCAGCAGTTACTCTTTCGGACTCGACTCCCCTATTTTGTACAATGAGCAGTTCTTC. It yields the protein CASSYSFGLDSPILYNEQFF.

The V call is TRBV24-1, the J call TRBJ2-2, with D unclear. V was clipped by 7 bases and J by 3 bases, with 8 bases between them. The germline gives CDR1 KGHDR, CDR2 SFDVKD. The CDR3 is made up of 13 amino acids. CDR3 bases: TGTGCCACCAGCGAGTGGGACACCGGGGAGCTGTTTTTT. Its translation: CATSEWDTGELFF.

This clonotype was found many times. The chain is built from TRBV20-1 and TRBJ2-7, with 14 bases lining up with TRBD2. The CDR3 extends over 17 amino acids. The germline gives CDR1 DFQATT, CDR2 SNEGSKA (reference sequence). The DNA for the CDR3 is TGCAGTGCAACCGGACTAGCGGGGGGAAATCCTTCCTTCGAGCAGTACGTC. This encodes CSATGLAGGNPSFEQYV.

The count of this clonotype is one. The chain joins TRBV3-1 to TRBJ1-1, with no clear D. The CDR3 loop spans 15 amino acids. The germline V gene encodes CDR1 LGHDT and CDR2 YNNKEL (reference sequence). Trimming took off 4 bases at V and 4 bases at J, with 16 bases between the two ends. CDR3: CASSPTHYRSTEAFF. The CDR3 DNA is TGTGCCAGCAGCCCGACCCATTATCGTAGCACTGAAGCTTTCTTT.

This sequence joins TRBV24-1 and TRBJ2-5; TRBD1 is a possible D gene (6 bases). V was trimmed by 4 bases and J by 1 base, leaving 12 bases between them. The CDR3 runs to 15 residues. Germline V CDR1 and CDR2: KGHDR, SFDVKD. The CDR3, as DNA: TGTGCCACCAGTGACCCCGACAGGAGCCAAGAGACCCAGTACTTC. As protein: CATSDPDRSQETQYF.

This clonotype was seen at least ten times. V is TRBV12-3 or TRBV12-4 and J is TRBJ2-5, with D perhaps given as TRBD1 or TRBD2 (5 bases each). The V gene lost 4 bases and the J gene lost 5 bases, with 14 bases spanning the gap. This CDR3 spans 14 amino acids. The CDR3 DNA reads as TGTGCCAGCAGTTGGGGGTATGAGGAGGAGACCCAGTACTTC. This encodes CASSWGYEEETQYF.

This clonotype was counted many times. The chain couples TRBV6-4 to TRBJ2-3; TRBD2 matches 7 bases. Per germline, CDR1 MRHNA and CDR2 SNTAGT. The CDR3 is made up of 15 amino acids. V lost 2 bases to trimming and J lost 1 base; unmatched junction nucleotides: 3. CDR3 coding DNA: TGTGCCAGCAGTGACGTGGCGGGGGGCACAGATACGCAGTATTTT. Encoded protein: CASSDVAGGTDTQYF.